This T cell receptor (beta chain) stems from a study of identical twins. Template switching, a step in the protocol, added a universal primer site, and cDNA carried unique molecular identifiers. MiXCR, run by TCRdb on the 5' RACE reads, gives a single entry per CDR3 protein. This sample yields 260,000 or so distinct CDR3 sequences, of which approximately 7.8% are seen a single time; about 5.8% belongs to the top ten. CDR3 size: 16 residues. Germline CDR1 MGHRA, CDR2 YSYEKL. Trimming cost V 2 bases and J 2 bases, with 13 bases left between them. This clonotype was observed a handful of times. Antigen unknown. Study findings and constraints: In drawing conclusions, the study used cross-sectional statistical analysis and did not follow the same donors. The more abundant beta clonotypes in cord blood had fewer insertions, and memory repertoires did not show this. The study found weaker excess twin sharing in beta out-of-frame sequences.

This sample also appeared in a second study, on yellow fever vaccine responses in identical twins.

The chain employs TRBV4-1 and TRBJ2-1, with D perhaps TRBD1 (6 bases). Sequenced input: CD8+ T cells sorted from blood. This clonotype originated in a woman aged 18-35 years in good health. The CDR3, as DNA: TGCGCCAGCAGCCAAAGGGGGAACCCCACCTACAATGAGCAGTTCTTC. Translating it yields CASSQRGNPTYNEQFF.